This T cell receptor beta chain originates from a study of T cells in Graves' hyperthyroidism and ophthalmopathy. Regions amplified from RNA transcripts were the TCR beta CDR3 regions. A first-round RT-PCR of the TCR CDR3 used the HTBI primer set. Each CDR3 protein is one row after TCRdb ran MiXCR on the multiplex PCR reads. Of about 350,000 distinct CDR3 sequences in the sample, roughly 13% are singletons; the top ten hold under 30%. The CDR3 is 16 amino acids. Germline V gives CDR1 MDHEN, CDR2 SYDVKM. Germline trimming cut 5 bases from V and 3 bases from J; bases unmatched to any gene: 13. Stable Graves' hyperthyroidism meant no ophthalmopathy progression within 18 months. From roughly 9.2 ml of fresh peripheral blood, PBMCs were isolated. This clonotype was seen ten or more times.

The TCR comes from a woman between 25 and 40 years old with Graves' hyperthyroidism. Sequences were obtained from blood. The chain is built from TRBV28 and TRBJ2-7, with 7 bases aligning to TRBD1. CDR3 coding DNA: TGTGCCAGCAGTCCCCAAGCGGACAGGATTTTCTACGAGCAGTACTTC. Translation: CASSPQADRIFYEQYF.